What follows are 30 T cell receptor beta chains derived from one specimen sequenced in a study of vaccination effects on CD4 cells after COVID-19. No antigens are known for them. TCRdb's table, derived via immunoSEQ multiplex PCR, lists solely in-frame clones and lacks some. The data hold around 46,000 clones, with around 80% observed a single time. Ahead of sequencing, the ViraFEST assay grew antigen-specific CD4+ T cells using viral peptide pools. CD4+ T cell isolation took place after less than 13 days of culture. By PCR, the person was confirmed to have had SARS-CoV-2 infection between March and December 2020. This material consisted of CD4+ T cells from PBMCs cultured with a peptide pool, taken before COVID-19 vaccination. The receptors derive from a human donor who had a prior SARS-CoV-2 infection.

V gene TRBV15 combines with J gene TRBJ2-1; a weak D match, TRBD1 (5 bases). Per germline, CDR1 LNHNV and CDR2 YYDKDF (reference sequence). CDR3 length: 16 residues. Trimming removed 4 bases at V and 6 bases at J, with 19 bases between. The CDR3 loop is CATSTRGTGYINEQFF. The CDR3 nucleotides are TGTGCCACCAGCACCCGAGGAACAGGTTATATCAATGAGCAGTTCTTC. Filled out from reference TRBV15 and TRBJ2-1, the complete variable domain reads DAMVIQNPRYQVTQFGKPVTLSCSQTLNHNVMYWYQQKSSQAPKLLFHYYDKDFNNEADTPDNFQSRRPNTSFCFLDIRSPGLGDTAMYLCATSTRGTGYINEQFFGPGTRLTVL.

The chain links TRBV6-4 to TRBJ1-5; no reliable D call. The CDR3 is 16 amino acids. Trimming pared 1 base from V and 0 bases from J, leaving 10 bases between. Germline V CDR1 and CDR2: MRHNA, SNTAGT. This CDR3 is CASSDYPSDSNQPQHF. The CDR3 coding sequence is TGTGCCAGCAGTGACTATCCGTCAGATAGCAATCAGCCCCAGCATTTT.

This rearrangement joins TRBV5-1 to TRBJ2-5; 7 nucleotides line up with TRBD2. Trimming removed 3 bases from V and 7 bases from J; junction bases left unmatched: 3. CDR3 length equals 12 residues. Germline CDR1 and CDR2: SGHRS and YFSETQ. In DNA form, the CDR3 reads TGCGCCAGCAGCTCGACGGGGGGGACCCAGTACTTC. This gives the protein CASSSTGGTQYF.

The chain joins TRBV7-2 to TRBJ2-7, with TRBD2 matching over 13 bases. The CDR3 consists of 16 residues. V trimming: 5 bases; J trimming: 3 bases; junction bases outside the gene matches: 7. Germline lookup yields CDR1 SGHTA and CDR2 FQGNSA. The CDR3, as DNA: TGTGCCAGCAGCAGCACCGGGACTAGCGGGAACTACGAGCAGTACTTC. Protein product: CASSSTGTSGNYEQYF. Full variable domain (rest looked up from reference TRBV7-2 and TRBJ2-7): GAGVSQSPSNKVTEKGKDVELRCDPISGHTALYWYRQSLGQGLEFLIYFQGNSAPDKSGLPSDRFSAERTGGSVSTLTIQRTQQEDSAVYLCASSSTGTSGNYEQYFGPGTRLTVT.

The J gene is TRBJ1-3, the V gene TRBV11-2, with D unresolved. Trimming removed 4 bases at V and 4 bases at J, with 11 bases between. The CDR3 sequence is 14 residues long. Germline values: CDR1 SGHAT, CDR2 FQNNGV. The CDR3 region is CASSSYLRGNTIYF. DNA of the CDR3: TGTGCCAGCAGCTCCTACCTTCGGGGAAACACCATATATTTT.

The rearrangement joins TRBV24-1 to TRBJ2-3; D unresolved. Trimming took 12 bases from V and 9 from J, leaving 9 bases between them. Germline lookup yields CDR1 KGHDR and CDR2 SFDVKD. CDR3 length: 9 residues. This CDR3 is CAPFVTQYF. The CDR3 nucleotides read TGTGCCCCCTTTGTCACGCAGTATTTT.

J is TRBJ2-6 and V is TRBV1; TRBD1 was called by the table and not checked on the DNA. TRBV1 is noted as a pseudogene. The CDR3 is made up of 20 amino acids. DNA of the CDR3: TGCACCAGCAGGGGAACCGCGGTGGGACAGGCAAACTCTGGGGCCAACGTCCTGACTTTC. It codes for CTSRGTAVGQANSGANVLTF.

The chain carries TRBV11-2 and TRBJ2-3; D remains unclear. Germline CDR1 SGHAT, CDR2 FQNNGV. The germline V and J ends were trimmed by 6 bases and 0 bases, with 7 bases remaining between them. The CDR3 contains 13 residues. The CDR3 region is CASRPASTDTQYF. CDR3 coding DNA: TGTGCCAGCAGACCTGCTAGCACAGATACGCAGTATTTT.

V usage is TRBV2 and J usage is TRBJ1-4; no clear D. This CDR3 has 12 residues. CDR1 is SNHLY, CDR2 FYNNEI, per germline. V dropped 3 bases and J dropped 11 bases, with 10 bases sitting between them. DNA of the CDR3: TGTGCCAGCAGTGATCGGGATGTCAAACTGTTTTTT. This gives the protein CASSDRDVKLFF.

The V gene is TRBV5-4, the J gene TRBJ1-2, with D unresolved. CDR1 is SGHNT and CDR2 is YYREEE in the germline V gene (reference sequence). The CDR3 length is 12 residues. V lost 2 bases and J 4 bases, leaving 6 bases between the germline ends. The CDR3 is CASSFSSYGYTF. The CDR3 DNA follows: TGTGCCAGCAGCTTCTCAAGCTATGGCTACACCTTC. Filled out from reference TRBV5-4 and TRBJ1-2, the complete variable domain reads ETGVTQSPTHLIKTRGQQVTLRCSSQSGHNTVSWYQQALGQGPQFIFQYYREEENGRGNFPPRFSGLQFPNYSSELNVNALELDDSALYLCASSFSSYGYTFGSGTRLTVV.

This clone has at least ten counts. The CDR3 DNA is TGTGCCAGTACCACGGACCCTCCCTTCTATGGCTACACCTTC. Residues: CASTTDPPFYGYTF. The chain joins TRBV19 to TRBJ1-2; D is uncertain. The CDR3 contains 14 residues. V lost 7 bases and J lost 4, with 16 bases in between. Per the germline V gene, CDR1 is LNHDA and CDR2 is SQIVND (reference sequence).

V and J are TRBV7-2 and TRBJ2-1; D may be TRBD1 (6 bases). V dropped 5 bases and J dropped 5 bases, with 16 bases sitting between them. The CDR3 covers 15 residues. In germline, CDR1 is SGHTA, CDR2 FQGNSA. The CDR3 DNA sequence: TGTGCCAGCAGCCAACAGGGCTTACCAAACAATGAGCAGTTCTTC. Its protein product is CASSQQGLPNNEQFF.

This clone was seen only once. V and J are TRBV5-5 and TRBJ2-1; TRBD1 agrees at 7 bases. After removal of 4 bases from V and 0 bases from J, the junction contained 10 bases not matched to a gene. Germline values: CDR1 SGHKS, CDR2 YYEKEE (reference sequence). This CDR3 is 17 amino acids long. CDR3 nucleotide sequence: TGTGCCAGCAGCACTGTCGACAGGGCCCACTCCTACAATGAGCAGTTCTTC. Its protein product is CASSTVDRAHSYNEQFF.

The DNA for the CDR3 is TGTGCCAGCAGCCCGGGACAGGGGGCGGGAAACACCATATATTTT. It yields the protein CASSPGQGAGNTIYF. The V and J genes are TRBV14 and TRBJ1-3; TRBD1 matches at 12 bases. The V segment lost 4 bases and the J segment 4 bases; nucleotides outside the gene matches: 2. CDR1 is SGHDN and CDR2 is FVKESK in the germline V gene. The CDR3 runs to 15 residues.

V and J are TRBV4-2 and TRBJ2-1; no definite D call. Trimming cost V 2 bases and J 0 bases, with 5 bases left between them. This CDR3 comprises 14 residues. CDR1 is LGHNA, CDR2 YNFKEQ, per germline. CDR3 protein: CASSQMVSYNEQFF. The CDR3 DNA follows: TGTGCCAGCAGCCAAATGGTCTCCTACAATGAGCAGTTCTTC.

This chain joins TRBV7-3 and TRBJ2-5; maybe TRBD2 (5 bases). Germline CDR1 and CDR2: SGHTA and FQGTGA. CDR3 length: 13 amino acids. Between the trimmed V and J ends, which lost 2 bases and 5 bases, there was a span of 9 bases. The DNA for the CDR3 is TGTGCCAGCAGCTTACGGCTAGCTGAGACCCAGTACTTC. Its translation: CASSLRLAETQYF. Drawing the rest from reference TRBV7-3 and TRBJ2-5, the complete variable domain is GAGVSQTPSNKVTEKGKYVELRCDPISGHTALYWYRQSLGQGPEFLIYFQGTGAADDSGLPNDRFFAVRPEGSVSTLKIQRTERGDSAVYLCASSLRLAETQYFGPGTRLLVL.

This chain links TRBV7-8 with TRBJ1-1; 7 nucleotides agree with TRBD1. CDR1 and CDR2 (germline): SGHVS, FQNEAQ. Trimming cost V 1 base and J 5 bases; bases outside gene matches: 1. This CDR3 is built from 13 residues. The CDR3 DNA follows: TGTGCCAGCAGCTTAGACAGGGGAACTGAAGCTTTCTTT. It translates to CASSLDRGTEAFF.

This clone occurred once. V usage is TRBV5-1 and J usage is TRBJ1-3; D not certain. The CDR3 is 12 amino acids. V gave up 2 bases and J gave up 0 bases, with 0 bases separating them. Per germline, CDR1 SGHRS and CDR2 YFSETQ. The CDR3, as DNA: TGCGCCAGCAGCTTCTCTGGAAACACCATATATTTT. Protein sequence: CASSFSGNTIYF.

V gene TRBV7-2 combines with J gene TRBJ2-7; 8 bases are a match to TRBD1. CDR3 length equals 17 residues. V lost 2 bases, J lost 1 base, and 10 bases stayed unmatched. Germline CDR1 and CDR2: SGHTA and FQGNSA. The CDR3 DNA sequence: TGTGCCAGCAGCTTACAGGGGGCGGCGGGACGGTCCTACGAGCAGTACTTC. Translating it yields CASSLQGAAGRSYEQYF.

This clone showed up just a few times. V usage is TRBV18 and J usage is TRBJ2-4; TRBD2 matches at 7 bases. The germline V gene has CDR1 KGHSH and CDR2 LQKENI. This CDR3 contains 13 residues. V dropped 6 bases and J dropped 4; count of bases not matched to a gene: 3. Here the CDR3 DNA reads TGTGCCAGCTCCGGTAGCGGGAAAAACATTCAGTACTTC. Translation gives CASSGSGKNIQYF. Combining the CDR3 with reference TRBV18 and TRBJ2-4 gives the whole variable domain NAGVMQNPRHLVRRRGQEARLRCSPMKGHSHVYWYRQLPEEGLKFMVYLQKENIIDESGMPKERFSAEFPKEGPSILRIQQVVRGDSAAYFCASSGSGKNIQYFGAGTRLSVL.

V gene TRBV2 combines with J gene TRBJ1-4; D gene uncertain. V lost 2 bases and J lost 10, with 8 bases in between. The CDR3 has 12 amino acids. The V gene's germline CDR1 is SNHLY and CDR2 FYNNEI. The CDR3 sequence: CASSEQPGKLFF. For the CDR3, the DNA is TGTGCCAGCAGTGAACAGCCGGGAAAACTGTTTTTT.

This chain joins TRBV18 and TRBJ2-7; 8 bases agree with TRBD1. The germline V gene has CDR1 KGHSH and CDR2 LQKENI. The junction had 3 bases not matched to a gene; V was cut back by 5 bases and J by 0 bases. The CDR3 extends over 14 amino acids. CDR3 nucleotide sequence: TGTGCCAGCTCAAAGGGACAGGCCTCCTACGAGCAGTACTTC. The encoded protein is CASSKGQASYEQYF.

This chain uses TRBV18 with TRBJ2-3, with D unresolved. Germline V gives CDR1 KGHSH, CDR2 LQKENI. The CDR3 extends over 17 amino acids. V was cut by 5 bases and J by 2 bases, with 20 bases left in between. This CDR3 reads CASSAKGDLLNTDTQYF. The CDR3 DNA reads TGTGCCAGCTCAGCCAAAGGCGACCTTTTAAACACAGATACGCAGTATTTT.

The chain joins TRBV20-1 to TRBJ2-1; D perhaps matches TRBD2 (6 bases). CDR1 and CDR2 from the germline V gene are DFQATT and SNEGSKA (reference sequence). This CDR3 is built from 14 residues. Trimming removed 3 bases at V and 7 bases at J, with 16 bases between. The CDR3 DNA sequence: TGCAGTGCTAGTCGGGGGAGAATTGGGAATGAGCAGTTCTTC. This codes for CSASRGRIGNEQFF.

This sequence joins TRBV30 and TRBJ1-5; D is ambiguous. The CDR3 totals 14 residues. Per germline, CDR1 GTSNPN and CDR2 SVGIG (reference sequence). Trimming left V 0 bases short and J 0 bases short, with 6 bases between. CDR3 DNA sequence: TGTGCCTGGAGTGTGCCCAATAGCAATCAGCCCCAGCATTTT. Its protein is CAWSVPNSNQPQHF.

V is TRBV27 and J is TRBJ2-7; maybe TRBD2 (6 bases). Looked up from germline, CDR1 is MNHEY and CDR2 is SMNVEV (reference sequence). Trimming took off 6 bases at V and 0 bases at J, with 12 bases between the two ends. This CDR3 has 14 residues. The CDR3 nucleotides are TGTGCCAGCAGGGGTAGCGGCTCCTCCTACGAGCAGTACTTC. Protein: CASRGSGSSYEQYF.

The chain has TRBV5-1 and TRBJ2-5; 7 positions agree with TRBD2. Germline V CDR1 and CDR2: SGHRS, YFSETQ. There are 16 residues in the CDR3. The V segment lost 0 bases and the J segment 3 bases; nucleotides outside the gene matches: 8. The CDR3 sequence is CASSLATSIVKETQYF. CDR3 DNA: TGCGCCAGCAGCTTGGCGACTAGCATTGTGAAAGAGACCCAGTACTTC.

CDR3 nucleotides: TGTGCCAGCAGTCCCACAGGGGACTCACCCCTCCACTTT. Translated, it gives CASSPTGDSPLHF. This chain joins TRBV2 and TRBJ1-6; 7 bases align to TRBD1. From germline, CDR1 is SNHLY and CDR2 FYNNEI. The CDR3 is 13 amino acids. V lost 5 bases, J lost 10 bases, and 5 bases stayed unmatched. The entire variable domain, with the rest obtained from reference TRBV2 and TRBJ1-6, is as follows: EPEVTQTPSHQVTQMGQEVILRCVPISNHLYFYWYRQILGQKVEFLVSFYNNEISEKSEIFDDQFSVERPDGSNFTLKIRSTKLEDSAMYFCASSPTGDSPLHFGNGTRLTVT.

The genes are TRBV7-2 and TRBJ2-7; perhaps D is TRBD1 or TRBD2 (5 bases each). The germline V and J ends were trimmed by 4 bases and 3 bases, with 13 bases remaining between them. The germline gives CDR1 SGHTA, CDR2 FQGNSA. The CDR3 has 14 residues. The CDR3 region has the DNA TGTGCCAGCAGCTCGGGACGAGGGATCTACGAGCAGTACTTC. Its protein product is CASSSGRGIYEQYF.

The V and J genes are TRBV4-3 and TRBJ2-3; TRBD2 agrees at 9 bases. V was pared by 2 bases and J by 4 bases, with 10 bases of the junction left unmatched. The CDR3 has 17 amino acids. CDR1 is LGHNA and CDR2 is YSLEER in the germline V gene. The CDR3 protein is CASSQQAGGGIADTQYF. The CDR3 DNA is TGCGCCAGCAGCCAACAAGCGGGAGGTGGTATCGCAGATACGCAGTATTTT.